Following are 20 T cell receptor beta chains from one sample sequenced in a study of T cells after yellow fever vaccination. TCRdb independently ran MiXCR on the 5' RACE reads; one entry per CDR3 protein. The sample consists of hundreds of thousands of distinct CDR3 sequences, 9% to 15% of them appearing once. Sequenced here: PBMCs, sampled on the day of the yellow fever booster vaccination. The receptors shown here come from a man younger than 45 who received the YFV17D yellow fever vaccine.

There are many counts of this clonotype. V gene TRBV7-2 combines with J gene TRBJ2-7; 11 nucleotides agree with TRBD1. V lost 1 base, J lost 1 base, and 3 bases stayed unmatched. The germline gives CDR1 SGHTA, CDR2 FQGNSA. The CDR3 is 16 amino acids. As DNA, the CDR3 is TGTGCCAGCAGCTTAGGGGGACAGGGGGGTTCCTACGAGCAGTACTTC. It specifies CASSLGGQGGSYEQYF. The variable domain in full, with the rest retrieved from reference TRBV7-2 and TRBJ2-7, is GAGVSQSPSNKVTEKGKDVELRCDPISGHTALYWYRQSLGQGLEFLIYFQGNSAPDKSGLPSDRFSAERTGGSVSTLTIQRTQQEDSAVYLCASSLGGQGGSYEQYFGPGTRLTVT.

The CDR3 bases are TGTGCCAGCAGCCCGACCGGGACACTCAGGGGAGAGACCCAGTACTTC. Its translation is CASSPTGTLRGETQYF. The rearrangement links TRBV5-4 to TRBJ2-5; perhaps TRBD1 as D (6 bases). The CDR3 spans 16 residues. V lost 4 bases and J lost 4, with 20 bases in between. Germline lookup yields CDR1 SGHNT and CDR2 YYREEE (reference sequence).

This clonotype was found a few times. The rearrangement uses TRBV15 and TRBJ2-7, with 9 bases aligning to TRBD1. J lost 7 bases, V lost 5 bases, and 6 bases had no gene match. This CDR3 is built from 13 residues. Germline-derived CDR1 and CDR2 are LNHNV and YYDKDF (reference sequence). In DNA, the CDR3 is TGTGCCACCAGCCGGACAGGGGTGTGGGAGCAGTACTTC. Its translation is CATSRTGVWEQYF.

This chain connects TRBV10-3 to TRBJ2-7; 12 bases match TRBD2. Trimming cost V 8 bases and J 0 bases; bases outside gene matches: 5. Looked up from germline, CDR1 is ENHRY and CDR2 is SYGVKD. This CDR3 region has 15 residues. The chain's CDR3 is CAIGRTSGTSYEQYF. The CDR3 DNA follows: TGTGCCATCGGCCGGACTAGCGGGACCTCCTACGAGCAGTACTTC.

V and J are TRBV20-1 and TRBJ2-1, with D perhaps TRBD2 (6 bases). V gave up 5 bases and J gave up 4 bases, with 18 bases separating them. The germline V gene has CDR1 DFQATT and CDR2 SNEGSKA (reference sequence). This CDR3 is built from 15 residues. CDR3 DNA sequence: TGCAGTGCTGGGGTAGCGGCAGCACCTTACAATGAGCAGTTCTTC. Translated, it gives CSAGVAAAPYNEQFF.

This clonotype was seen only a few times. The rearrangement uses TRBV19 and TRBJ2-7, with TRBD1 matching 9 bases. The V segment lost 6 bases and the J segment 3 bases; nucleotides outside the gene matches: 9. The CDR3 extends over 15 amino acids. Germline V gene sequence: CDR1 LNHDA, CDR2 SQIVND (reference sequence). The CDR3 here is CASRKTGTGYYEQYF. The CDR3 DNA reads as TGTGCCAGTAGGAAGACCGGGACAGGGTACTACGAGCAGTACTTC.

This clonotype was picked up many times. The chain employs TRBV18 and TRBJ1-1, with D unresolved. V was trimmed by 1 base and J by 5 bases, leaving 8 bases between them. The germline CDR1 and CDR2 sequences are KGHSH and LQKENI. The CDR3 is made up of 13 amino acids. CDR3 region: CASSPRFPTEAFF. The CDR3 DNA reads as TGTGCCAGCTCACCACGGTTTCCAACTGAAGCTTTCTTT.

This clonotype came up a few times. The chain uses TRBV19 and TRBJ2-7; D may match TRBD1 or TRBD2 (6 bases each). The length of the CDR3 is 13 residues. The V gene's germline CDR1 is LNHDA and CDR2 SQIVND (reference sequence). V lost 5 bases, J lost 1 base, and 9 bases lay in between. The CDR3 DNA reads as TGTGCCAGTAGTGGGGGGCAATCCTACGAGCAGTACTTC. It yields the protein CASSGGQSYEQYF.

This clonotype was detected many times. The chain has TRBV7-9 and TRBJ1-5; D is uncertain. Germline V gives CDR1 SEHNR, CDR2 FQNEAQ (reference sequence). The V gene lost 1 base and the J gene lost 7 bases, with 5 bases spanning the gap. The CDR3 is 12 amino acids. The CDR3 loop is CASSLVGQPQHF. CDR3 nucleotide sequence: TGTGCCAGCAGCTTAGTGGGGCAGCCCCAGCATTTT.

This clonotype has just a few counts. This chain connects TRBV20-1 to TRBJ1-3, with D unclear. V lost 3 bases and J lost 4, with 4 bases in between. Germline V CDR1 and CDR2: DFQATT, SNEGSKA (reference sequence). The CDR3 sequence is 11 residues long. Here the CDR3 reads CSASGGNTIYF. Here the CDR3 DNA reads TGCAGTGCTAGTGGGGGAAACACCATATATTTT.

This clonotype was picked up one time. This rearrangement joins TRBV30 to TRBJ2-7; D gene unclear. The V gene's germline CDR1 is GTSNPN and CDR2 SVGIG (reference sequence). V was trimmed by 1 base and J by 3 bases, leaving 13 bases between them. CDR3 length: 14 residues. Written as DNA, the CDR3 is TGTGCCTGGAGTGGGTGGTACCCTAACTACGAGCAGTACTTC. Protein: CAWSGWYPNYEQYF.

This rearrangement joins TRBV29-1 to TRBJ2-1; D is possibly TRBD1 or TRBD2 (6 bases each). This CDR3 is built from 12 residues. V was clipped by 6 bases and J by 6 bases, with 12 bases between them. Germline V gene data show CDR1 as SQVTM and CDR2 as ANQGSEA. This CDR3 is CSVKGGGNEQFF. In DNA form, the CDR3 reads TGCAGCGTGAAGGGGGGTGGCAATGAGCAGTTCTTC.

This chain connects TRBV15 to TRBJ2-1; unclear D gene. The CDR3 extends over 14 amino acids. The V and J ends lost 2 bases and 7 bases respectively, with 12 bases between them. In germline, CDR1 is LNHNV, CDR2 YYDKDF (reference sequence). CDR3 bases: TGTGCCACCAGCAGACCCAAAGGATGGAATGAGCAGTTCTTC. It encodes CATSRPKGWNEQFF.

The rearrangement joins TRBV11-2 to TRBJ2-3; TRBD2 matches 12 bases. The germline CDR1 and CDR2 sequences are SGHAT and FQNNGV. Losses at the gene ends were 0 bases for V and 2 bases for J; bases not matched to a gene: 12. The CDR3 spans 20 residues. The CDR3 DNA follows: TGTGCCAGCAGCTTAGAATATCTCCAGGGACTAGCGGGTTACACAGATACGCAGTATTTT. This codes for CASSLEYLQGLAGYTDTQYF.

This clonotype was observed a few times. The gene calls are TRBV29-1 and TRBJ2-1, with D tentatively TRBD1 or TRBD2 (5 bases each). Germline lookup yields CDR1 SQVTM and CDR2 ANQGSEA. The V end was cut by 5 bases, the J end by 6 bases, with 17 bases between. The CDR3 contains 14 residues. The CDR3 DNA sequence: TGCAGCGTTCGTTTCCGGGGCGGAGGCAATGAGCAGTTCTTC. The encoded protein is CSVRFRGGGNEQFF.

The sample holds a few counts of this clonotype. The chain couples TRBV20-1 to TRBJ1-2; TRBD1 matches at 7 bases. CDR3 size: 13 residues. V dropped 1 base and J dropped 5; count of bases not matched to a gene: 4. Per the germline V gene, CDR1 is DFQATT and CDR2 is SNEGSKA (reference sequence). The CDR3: CSARAYRGYGYTF. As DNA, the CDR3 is TGCAGTGCTAGAGCGTACAGGGGATATGGCTACACCTTC.

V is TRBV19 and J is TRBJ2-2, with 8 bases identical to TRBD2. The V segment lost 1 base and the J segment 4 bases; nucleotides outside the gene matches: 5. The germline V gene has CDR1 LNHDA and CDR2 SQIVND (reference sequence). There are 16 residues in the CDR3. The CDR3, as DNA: TGTGCCAGTAGTATAGGGGGACTAGATAGCACCGGGGAGCTGTTTTTT. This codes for CASSIGGLDSTGELFF.

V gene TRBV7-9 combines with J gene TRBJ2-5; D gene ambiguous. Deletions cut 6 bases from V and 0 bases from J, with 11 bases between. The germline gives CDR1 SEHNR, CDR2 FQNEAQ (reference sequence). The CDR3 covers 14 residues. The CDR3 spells CASSPATNQETQYF. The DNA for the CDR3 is TGTGCCAGCAGTCCAGCAACGAACCAAGAGACCCAGTACTTC.

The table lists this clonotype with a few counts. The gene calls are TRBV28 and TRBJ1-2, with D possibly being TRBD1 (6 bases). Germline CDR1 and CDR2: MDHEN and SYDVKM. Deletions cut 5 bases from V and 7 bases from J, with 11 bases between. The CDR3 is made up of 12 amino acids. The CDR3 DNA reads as TGTGCCAGCAGTCTACAGGGAGGTGGCTACACCTTC. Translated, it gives CASSLQGGGYTF.

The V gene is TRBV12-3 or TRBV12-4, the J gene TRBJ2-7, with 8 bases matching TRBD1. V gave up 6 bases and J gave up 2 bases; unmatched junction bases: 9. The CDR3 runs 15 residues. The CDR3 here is CASSLGQVTAYEQYF. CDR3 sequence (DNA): TGTGCCAGCAGCCTGGGACAGGTGACCGCCTACGAGCAGTACTTC.